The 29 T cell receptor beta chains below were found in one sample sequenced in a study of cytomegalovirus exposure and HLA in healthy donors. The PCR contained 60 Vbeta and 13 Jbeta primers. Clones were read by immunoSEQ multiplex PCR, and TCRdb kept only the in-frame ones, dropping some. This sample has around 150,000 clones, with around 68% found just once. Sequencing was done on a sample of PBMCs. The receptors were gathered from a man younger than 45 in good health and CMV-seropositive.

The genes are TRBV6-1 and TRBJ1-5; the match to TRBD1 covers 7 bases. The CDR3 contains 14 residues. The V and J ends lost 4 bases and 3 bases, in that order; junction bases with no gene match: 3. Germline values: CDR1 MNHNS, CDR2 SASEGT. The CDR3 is CASSVGQDNQPQHF. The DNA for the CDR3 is TGTGCCAGCAGTGTAGGACAGGACAATCAGCCCCAGCATTTT.

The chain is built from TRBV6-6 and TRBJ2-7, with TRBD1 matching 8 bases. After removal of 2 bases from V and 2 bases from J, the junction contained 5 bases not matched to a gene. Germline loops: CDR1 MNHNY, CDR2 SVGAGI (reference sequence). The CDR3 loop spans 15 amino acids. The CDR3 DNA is TGTGCCAGCAGTTACGGCAGGGGGCGGACCTACGAGCAGTACTTC. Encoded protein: CASSYGRGRTYEQYF.

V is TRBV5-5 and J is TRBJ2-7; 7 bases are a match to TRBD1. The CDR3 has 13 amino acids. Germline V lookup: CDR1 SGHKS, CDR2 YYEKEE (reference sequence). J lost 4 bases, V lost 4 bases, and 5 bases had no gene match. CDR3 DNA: TGTGCCAGCAGCGTATGGGACAGATACGAGCAGTACTTC. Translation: CASSVWDRYEQYF.

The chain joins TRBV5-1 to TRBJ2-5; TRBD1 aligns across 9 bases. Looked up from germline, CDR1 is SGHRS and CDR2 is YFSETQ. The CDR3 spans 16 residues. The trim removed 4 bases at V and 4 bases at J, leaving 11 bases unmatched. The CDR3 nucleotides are TGCGCCAGCAGCCCGAGGGGGACAGGGAGGCCAGAGACCCAGTACTTC. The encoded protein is CASSPRGTGRPETQYF.

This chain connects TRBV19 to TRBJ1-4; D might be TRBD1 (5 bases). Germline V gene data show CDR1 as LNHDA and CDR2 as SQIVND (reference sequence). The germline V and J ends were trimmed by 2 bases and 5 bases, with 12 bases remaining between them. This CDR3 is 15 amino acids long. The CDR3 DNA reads TGTGCCAGTAGTATACCACAGGAGATCAATGAAAAACTGTTTTTT. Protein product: CASSIPQEINEKLFF.

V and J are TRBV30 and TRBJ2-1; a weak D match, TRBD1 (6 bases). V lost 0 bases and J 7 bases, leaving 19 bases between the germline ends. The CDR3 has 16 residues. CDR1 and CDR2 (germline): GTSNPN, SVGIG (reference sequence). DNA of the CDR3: TGTGCCTGGAGTGTAGGGTATTCAGGGGATCAGAATGAGCAGTTCTTC. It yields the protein CAWSVGYSGDQNEQFF.

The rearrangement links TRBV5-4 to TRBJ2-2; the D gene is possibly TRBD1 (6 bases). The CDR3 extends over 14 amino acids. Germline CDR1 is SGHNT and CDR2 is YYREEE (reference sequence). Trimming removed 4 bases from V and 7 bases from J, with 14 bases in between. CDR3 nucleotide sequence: TGTGCCAGCAGCACCCACAGGGTCGACGGGGAGCTGTTTTTT. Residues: CASSTHRVDGELFF. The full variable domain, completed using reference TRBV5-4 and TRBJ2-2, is ETGVTQSPTHLIKTRGQQVTLRCSSQSGHNTVSWYQQALGQGPQFIFQYYREEENGRGNFPPRFSGLQFPNYSSELNVNALELDDSALYLCASSTHRVDGELFFGEGSRLTVL.

CDR3 protein: CASSSTGGTIYF. The CDR3 DNA sequence: TGTGCCAGCAGTTCGACAGGAGGCACCATATATTTT. The chain recombines TRBV27 with TRBJ1-3; D might be TRBD1 (6 bases). This CDR3 spans 12 amino acids. V shed 4 bases and J shed 9 bases, with 10 bases lying between them. The germline V gene encodes CDR1 MNHEY and CDR2 SMNVEV (reference sequence).

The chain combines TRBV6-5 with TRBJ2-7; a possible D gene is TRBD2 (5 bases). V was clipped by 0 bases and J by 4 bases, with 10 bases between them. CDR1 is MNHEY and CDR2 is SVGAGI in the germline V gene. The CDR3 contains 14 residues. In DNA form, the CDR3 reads TGTGCCAGCAGTTACTCGAGGGCCGGGTACGAGCAGTACTTC. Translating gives CASSYSRAGYEQYF.

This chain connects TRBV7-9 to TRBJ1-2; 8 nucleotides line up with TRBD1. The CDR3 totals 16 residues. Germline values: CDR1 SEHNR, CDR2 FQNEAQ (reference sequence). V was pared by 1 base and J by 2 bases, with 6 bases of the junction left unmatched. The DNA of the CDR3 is TGTGCCAGCAGCTTAGGGGATAGGACAGGGAACTATGGCTACACCTTC. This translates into CASSLGDRTGNYGYTF.

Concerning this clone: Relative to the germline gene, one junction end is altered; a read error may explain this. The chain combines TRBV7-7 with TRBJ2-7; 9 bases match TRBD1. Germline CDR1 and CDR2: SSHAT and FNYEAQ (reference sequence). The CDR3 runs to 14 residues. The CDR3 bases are TGTGCTAGCAGCCCGGGACAGGGTTTCGACGAGCAGTACTTC. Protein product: CASSPGQGFDEQYF.

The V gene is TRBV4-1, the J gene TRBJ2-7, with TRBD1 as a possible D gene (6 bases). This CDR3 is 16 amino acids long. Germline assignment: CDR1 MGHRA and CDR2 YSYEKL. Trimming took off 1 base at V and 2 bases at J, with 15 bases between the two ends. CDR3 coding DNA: TGCGCCAGCAGCCAAGTCGCAGGGGAAAATACCTACGAGCAGTACTTC. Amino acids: CASSQVAGENTYEQYF.

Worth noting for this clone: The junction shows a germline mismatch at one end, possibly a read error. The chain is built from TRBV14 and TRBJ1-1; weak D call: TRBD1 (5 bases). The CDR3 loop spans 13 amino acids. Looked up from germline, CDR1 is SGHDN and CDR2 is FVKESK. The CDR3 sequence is CASSQDRGRAAIF. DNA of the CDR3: TGTGCCAGCAGCCAAGATCGGGGGAGGGCCGCTATCTTT.

The CDR3 nucleotides are TGTGCCAGCAAGAAGGGGGAGGGGGGGGATAGCAATCAGCCCCAGCATTTT. As protein: CASKKGEGGDSNQPQHF. V is TRBV4-2 and J is TRBJ1-5, with D tentatively TRBD1 (6 bases). In germline, CDR1 is LGHNA, CDR2 YNFKEQ. The CDR3 is made up of 17 amino acids. V was shortened by 7 bases and J by 0 bases, with 19 bases between the two germline ends.

The CDR3 DNA reads as TGTGCCAGCAGCTACGGACAGGCCACGAACACCGGGGAGCTGTTTTTT. Its protein is CASSYGQATNTGELFF. The chain carries TRBV7-9 and TRBJ2-2, with TRBD1 matching over 7 bases. From germline, CDR1 is SEHNR and CDR2 FQNEAQ (reference sequence). Germline trimming cut 4 bases from V and 0 bases from J; bases unmatched to any gene: 5. There are 16 residues in the CDR3.

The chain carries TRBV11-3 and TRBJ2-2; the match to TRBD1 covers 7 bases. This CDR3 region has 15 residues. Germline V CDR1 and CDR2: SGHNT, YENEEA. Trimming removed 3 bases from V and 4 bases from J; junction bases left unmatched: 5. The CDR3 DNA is TGTGCCAGCAGCTTCGACAGGGTGAGCACCGGGGAGCTGTTTTTT. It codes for CASSFDRVSTGELFF.

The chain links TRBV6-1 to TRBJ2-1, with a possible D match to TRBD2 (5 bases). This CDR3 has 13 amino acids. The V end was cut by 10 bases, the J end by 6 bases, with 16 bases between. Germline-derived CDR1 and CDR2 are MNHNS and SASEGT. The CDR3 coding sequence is TGTGCCACCAATCCCCAGGAGGTCAATGAGCAGTTCTTC. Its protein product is CATNPQEVNEQFF.

CDR3 bases: TGTGCCAGCACTCCCCTCGAGGTCTCCTACGAGCAGTACTTC. It yields the protein CASTPLEVSYEQYF. The V gene is TRBV6-6, the J gene TRBJ2-7; D gene unclear. V lost 7 bases and J lost 0, with 13 bases in between. There are 14 residues in the CDR3. Per germline, CDR1 MNHNY and CDR2 SVGAGI (reference sequence).

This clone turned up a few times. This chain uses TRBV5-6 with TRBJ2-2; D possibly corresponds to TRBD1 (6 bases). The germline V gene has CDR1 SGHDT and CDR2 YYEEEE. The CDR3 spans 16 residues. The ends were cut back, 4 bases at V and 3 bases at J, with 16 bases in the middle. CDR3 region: CASSTPGHDDTGELFF. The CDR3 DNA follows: TGTGCCAGCAGCACTCCGGGACATGATGACACCGGGGAGCTGTTTTTT.

The CDR3 loop is CASSLGRGGEQYF. CDR3 sequence (DNA): TGTGCCAGCAGTTTGGGCAGGGGTGGCGAGCAGTACTTC. The chain links TRBV27 to TRBJ2-7, with D possibly matching TRBD1 (6 bases). Germline lookup yields CDR1 MNHEY and CDR2 SMNVEV (reference sequence). The V end lost 3 bases, the J end lost 6 bases, and 12 bases lay between the germline ends. The CDR3 is 13 residues long.

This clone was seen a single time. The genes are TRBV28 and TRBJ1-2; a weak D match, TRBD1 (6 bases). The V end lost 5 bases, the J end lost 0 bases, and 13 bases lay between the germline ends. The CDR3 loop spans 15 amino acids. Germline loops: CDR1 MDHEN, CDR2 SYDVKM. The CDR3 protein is CASSRSTGANYGYTF. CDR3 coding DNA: TGTGCCAGCAGTCGGTCGACAGGAGCTAACTATGGCTACACCTTC.

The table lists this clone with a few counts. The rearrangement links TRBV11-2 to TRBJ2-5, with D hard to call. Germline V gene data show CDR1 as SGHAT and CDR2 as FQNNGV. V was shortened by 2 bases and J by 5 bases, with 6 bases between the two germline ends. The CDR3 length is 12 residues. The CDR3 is CASSLTRETQYF. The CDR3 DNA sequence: TGTGCCAGCAGCTTAACTCGGGAGACCCAGTACTTC. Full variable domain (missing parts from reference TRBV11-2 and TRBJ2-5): EAGVAQSPRYKIIEKRQSVAFWCNPISGHATLYWYQQILGQGPKLLIQFQNNGVVDDSQLPKDRFSAERLKGVDSTLKIQPAKLEDSAVYLCASSLTRETQYFGPGTRLLVL.

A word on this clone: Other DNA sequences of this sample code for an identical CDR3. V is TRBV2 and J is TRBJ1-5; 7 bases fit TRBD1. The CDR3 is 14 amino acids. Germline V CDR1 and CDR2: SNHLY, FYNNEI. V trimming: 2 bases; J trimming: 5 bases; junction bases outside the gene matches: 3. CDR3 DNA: TGTGCCAGCAGTGAACAGGGGGGTGATCAGCCCCAGCATTTT. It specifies CASSEQGGDQPQHF.

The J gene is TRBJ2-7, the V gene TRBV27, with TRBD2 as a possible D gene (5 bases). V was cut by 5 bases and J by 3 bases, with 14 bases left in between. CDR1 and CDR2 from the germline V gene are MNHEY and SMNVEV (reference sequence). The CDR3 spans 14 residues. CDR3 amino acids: CASSPGFSGYEQYF. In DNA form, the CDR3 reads TGTGCCAGCAGTCCGGGGTTTTCAGGCTACGAGCAGTACTTC.

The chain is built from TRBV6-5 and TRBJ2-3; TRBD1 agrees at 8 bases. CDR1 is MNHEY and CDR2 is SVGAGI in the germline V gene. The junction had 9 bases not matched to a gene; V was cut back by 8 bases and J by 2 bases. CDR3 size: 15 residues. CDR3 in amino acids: CASSPDRGVTDTQYF. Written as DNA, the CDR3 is TGTGCCAGCTCACCCGACAGGGGAGTCACAGATACGCAGTATTTT.

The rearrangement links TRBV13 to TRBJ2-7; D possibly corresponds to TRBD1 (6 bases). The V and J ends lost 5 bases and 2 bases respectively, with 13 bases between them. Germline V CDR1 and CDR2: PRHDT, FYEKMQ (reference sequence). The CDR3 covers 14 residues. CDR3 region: CASSTKDRPYEQYF. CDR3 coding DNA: TGTGCCAGCAGCACAAAGGACAGACCCTACGAGCAGTACTTC.

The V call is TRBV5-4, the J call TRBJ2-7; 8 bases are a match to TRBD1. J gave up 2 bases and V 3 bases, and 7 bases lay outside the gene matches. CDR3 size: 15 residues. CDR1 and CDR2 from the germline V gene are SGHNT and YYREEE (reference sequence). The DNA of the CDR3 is TGTGCCAGCAGCTATTCCGGGACAGGAGCCTACGAGCAGTACTTC. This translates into CASSYSGTGAYEQYF.

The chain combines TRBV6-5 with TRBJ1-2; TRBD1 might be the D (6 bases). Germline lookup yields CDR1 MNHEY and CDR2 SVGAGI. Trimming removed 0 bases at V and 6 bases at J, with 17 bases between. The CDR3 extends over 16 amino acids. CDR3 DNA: TGTGCCAGCAGTTACTCGGGGGGGGCGTTTGTGGATGGCTACACCTTC. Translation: CASSYSGGAFVDGYTF.

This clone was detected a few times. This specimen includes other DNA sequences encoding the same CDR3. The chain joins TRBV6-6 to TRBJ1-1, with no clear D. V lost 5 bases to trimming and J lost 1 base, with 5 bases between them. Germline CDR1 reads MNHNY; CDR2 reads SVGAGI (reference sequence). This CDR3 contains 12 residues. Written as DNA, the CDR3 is TGTGCCAGCAGTCCTAGGAACACTGAAGCTTTCTTT. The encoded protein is CASSPRNTEAFF.